Each of the 25 T cell receptor beta chains below was sequenced from the same sample in a study of cytomegalovirus exposure and HLA in healthy donors. PCR was performed using 60 Vbeta and 13 Jbeta primers. Generated by immunoSEQ multiplex PCR, the TCRdb table keeps only in-frame clones and is missing some. This table has some 160,000 clones, around 78% appearing once. What was sequenced was PBMCs. These receptors originate from a man aged 35 to 55 in good health and CMV-seronegative.

This clone has ten or more counts. The V call is TRBV5-6, the J call TRBJ2-1, with D tentatively TRBD2 (5 bases). Trimming took 5 bases from V and 7 from J, leaving 10 bases between them. CDR1 and CDR2 (germline): SGHDT, YYEEEE. The CDR3 is 12 amino acids. The DNA of the CDR3 is TGTGCCAGCAGACTAGTAGGGAATGAGCAGTTCTTC. It is translated as CASRLVGNEQFF.

The CDR3 region has the DNA TGTGCCAGCAGTGGAAACCTGGGGACTAGAGACCCGGATAACAATGAGCAGTTCTTC. It codes for CASSGNLGTRDPDNNEQFF. The chain employs TRBV9 and TRBJ2-1, with TRBD2 matching over 8 bases. Germline CDR1 and CDR2: SGDLS and YYNGEE. V was pared by 5 bases and J by 5 bases, with 21 bases of the junction left unmatched. The CDR3 extends over 19 amino acids.

The gene calls are TRBV5-1 and TRBJ2-1, with TRBD1 matching 10 bases. The trim removed 6 bases at V and 7 bases at J, leaving 7 bases unmatched. Germline CDR1 reads SGHRS; CDR2 reads YFSETQ. This CDR3 has 14 residues. CDR3 residues: CASTLRDRGNEQFF. The CDR3 region has the DNA TGCGCCAGCACGTTGAGGGACAGGGGAAATGAGCAGTTCTTC. Together with reference TRBV5-1 and TRBJ2-1, the CDR3 gives the full variable domain: KAGVTQTPRYLIKTRGQQVTLSCSPISGHRSVSWYQQTPGQGLQFLFEYFSETQRNKGNFPGRFSGRQFSNSRSEMNVSTLELGDSALYLCASTLRDRGNEQFFGPGTRLTVL.

As regards this clone: The sample holds other DNA sequences that translate to the same CDR3. The V call is TRBV28, the J call TRBJ2-3, with D possibly being TRBD2 (5 bases). V dropped 5 bases and J dropped 3 bases, with 15 bases sitting between them. Germline CDR1 reads MDHEN; CDR2 reads SYDVKM. The CDR3 runs 15 residues. Here the CDR3 reads CASSLTRWETDTQYF. The CDR3 nucleotides read TGTGCCAGCAGTCTGACACGGTGGGAGACAGATACGCAGTATTTT.

The chain is built from TRBV30 and TRBJ2-3, with 9 nucleotides matching TRBD2. V trimming: 6 bases; J trimming: 1 base; junction bases outside the gene matches: 5. Germline V gene lookup returns CDR1 GTSNPN and CDR2 SVGIG (reference sequence). The CDR3 sequence is 14 residues long. CDR3 nucleotides: TGTGCCTGTTTAGCGGGAGCAGGCACAGATACGCAGTATTTT. This gives the protein CACLAGAGTDTQYF.

On this clone: Mismatch with germline at one junction end may stem from a read error. V usage is TRBV7-9 and J usage is TRBJ1-3; tentative D call: TRBD1 (5 bases). This CDR3 comprises 15 residues. The germline gives CDR1 SEHNR, CDR2 FQNEAQ (reference sequence). The CDR3 DNA follows: TGTTCCAGCAGTCTTATGGACACCTCTGGAAACACCATATATTTT. It is translated as CSSSLMDTSGNTIYF. The whole variable domain, filled in from reference TRBV7-9 and TRBJ1-3, reads DTGVSQNPRHKITKRGQNVTFRCDPISEHNRLYWYRQTLGQGPEFLTYFQNEAQLEKSRLLSDRFSAERPKGSFSTLEIQRTEQGDSAMYLCSSSLMDTSGNTIYFGEGSWLTVV.

The chain couples TRBV28 to TRBJ2-3; 8 nucleotides agree with TRBD1. The V gene end was trimmed by 3 bases and the J gene end by 2 bases; junction bases not matched to a gene: 7. Germline CDR1 MDHEN, CDR2 SYDVKM. The CDR3 loop spans 16 amino acids. CDR3 region: CASSFTGGGDTDTQYF. CDR3 nucleotide sequence: TGTGCCAGCAGTTTCACAGGGGGAGGCGACACAGATACGCAGTATTTT.

There are a few counts of this clone. This chain connects TRBV23-1 to TRBJ2-1; 11 bases agree with TRBD2. TRBV23-1 is identified as an open reading frame with a role that is uncertain. This CDR3 region has 15 residues. After removal of 9 bases from V and 12 bases from J, the junction contained 16 bases not matched to a gene. The CDR3 nucleotides read TGCGCCAGTACAATAGCGGGAGGGCCGAGGTTTGGGCAGTTCTTC. It is translated as CASTIAGGPRFGQFF.

The chain joins TRBV15 to TRBJ2-1, with 10 nucleotides matching TRBD2. Looked up from germline, CDR1 is LNHNV and CDR2 is YYDKDF (reference sequence). J was trimmed by 2 bases and V by 6 bases; bases with no gene match: 4. The CDR3 covers 15 residues. The CDR3 here is CATRSTSGTYNEQFF. CDR3 coding DNA: TGTGCCACCAGGAGTACTAGCGGGACCTACAATGAGCAGTTCTTC.

The V gene is TRBV6-6, the J gene TRBJ2-1; D may be TRBD2 (5 bases). V was pared by 5 bases and J by 3 bases, with 11 bases between. The CDR3 is made up of 14 amino acids. From germline, CDR1 is MNHNY and CDR2 SVGAGI (reference sequence). Written as DNA, the CDR3 is TGTGCCAGCAGTAGTACCGGGGTCTACAATGAGCAGTTCTTC. Translated, it gives CASSSTGVYNEQFF.

The chain employs TRBV2 and TRBJ1-4; 7 nucleotides align to TRBD1. Germline CDR1 is SNHLY and CDR2 is FYNNEI. Trimming removed 4 bases from V and 8 bases from J; junction bases left unmatched: 1. The CDR3 totals 12 residues. CDR3 bases: TGTGCCAGCAGTGGGACAGGCGAAAAACTGTTTTTT. Its protein product is CASSGTGEKLFF.

The V and J genes are TRBV18 and TRBJ1-1; a weak D match, TRBD1 (6 bases). This CDR3 region has 17 residues. Per the germline V gene, CDR1 is KGHSH and CDR2 is LQKENI. The V and J ends lost 2 bases and 3 bases respectively, with 19 bases between them. CDR3 bases: TGTGCCAGCTCACCAACGTACCCCACGGACAGCCACACTGAAGCTTTCTTT. Its protein is CASSPTYPTDSHTEAFF.

Only a few counts were recorded for this clone. The V and J genes are TRBV19 and TRBJ1-1; D ambiguous. Germline V gene lookup returns CDR1 LNHDA and CDR2 SQIVND (reference sequence). This CDR3 has 13 residues. V was shortened by 7 bases and J by 2 bases, with 11 bases between the two germline ends. CDR3 nucleotides: TGTGCCAGTAAGGAGACTGGTAACACTGAAGCTTTCTTT. It codes for CASKETGNTEAFF.

This clone is a singleton in its sample. The chain has TRBV11-3 and TRBJ2-2; D is unresolved. Germline-derived CDR1 and CDR2 are SGHNT and YENEEA. V was clipped by 0 bases and J by 6 bases, with 5 bases between them. The CDR3 contains 13 residues. The CDR3 reads CASSLDLPGELFF. The CDR3 nucleotides read TGTGCCAGCAGCTTAGATCTCCCCGGGGAGCTGTTTTTT.

This sequence joins TRBV27 and TRBJ1-1, with 7 bases aligning to TRBD1. J gave up 1 base and V 7 bases, and 12 bases lay outside the gene matches. CDR3 length: 16 amino acids. CDR1 is MNHEY, CDR2 SMNVEV, per germline (reference sequence). The CDR3 DNA reads as TGTGCCAGCACTCAAAGGAGGGGGCAGGGGAACACTGAAGCTTTCTTT. Translation: CASTQRRGQGNTEAFF.

The chain has TRBV2 and TRBJ2-1, with D hard to call. The CDR3 runs 15 residues. From germline, CDR1 is SNHLY and CDR2 FYNNEI. V gave up 6 bases and J gave up 3 bases, with 15 bases separating them. DNA for the CDR3: TGTGCCAGCAGCCCCGCGGCGACTGTCTACAATGAGCAGTTCTTC. It yields the protein CASSPAATVYNEQFF.

V is TRBV7-9 and J is TRBJ2-6; 8 bases are shared with TRBD2. The CDR3 sequence is 17 residues long. Germline loops: CDR1 SEHNR, CDR2 FQNEAQ (reference sequence). With V trimmed by 1 base and J by 0 bases, 2 bases remained unmatched. This chain's CDR3 is CASSLGTSSSGANVLTF. The CDR3 DNA follows: TGTGCCAGCAGCTTAGGGACTAGCAGCTCTGGGGCCAACGTCCTGACTTTC. Using reference TRBV7-9 and TRBJ2-6 for the parts outside the CDR3, the full variable domain is DTGVSQNPRHKITKRGQNVTFRCDPISEHNRLYWYRQTLGQGPEFLTYFQNEAQLEKSRLLSDRFSAERPKGSFSTLEIQRTEQGDSAMYLCASSLGTSSSGANVLTFGAGSRLTVL.

The chain combines TRBV10-1 with TRBJ2-7; 8 bases fit TRBD2. The CDR3 is 13 residues long. The ends lost 2 bases at V and 5 bases at J; junction bases unmatched: 2. The germline V gene encodes CDR1 WNHNN and CDR2 SYGVQD (reference sequence). The DNA of the CDR3 is TGCGCCAGCAGTGAGACTAGCGGCGACGAGCAGTACTTC. Protein sequence: CASSETSGDEQYF.

This clone has just one count. J is TRBJ1-5 and V is TRBV19; 7 nucleotides line up with TRBD1. CDR1 is LNHDA, CDR2 SQIVND, per germline (reference sequence). CDR3 size: 15 residues. After removal of 3 bases from V and 1 base from J, the junction contained 3 bases not matched to a gene. CDR3 sequence: CASSMGTASNQPQHF. The CDR3 DNA sequence: TGTGCCAGTAGTATGGGGACAGCAAGCAATCAGCCCCAGCATTTT.

The rearrangement joins TRBV7-2 to TRBJ1-1; D possibly corresponds to TRBD1 (6 bases). The V end was cut by 5 bases, the J end by 1 base, with 11 bases between. Germline-derived CDR1 and CDR2 are SGHTA and FQGNSA. The length of the CDR3 is 14 residues. CDR3 DNA: TGTGCCAGCAGCGCACGGACAGCGAACACTGAAGCTTTCTTT. It encodes CASSARTANTEAFF.

This clone has a handful of counts. The chain's CDR3 is CASSLSLAGARATDTQYF. The CDR3 DNA sequence: TGTGCCAGCAGCCTCTCACTAGCGGGAGCCCGTGCCACAGATACGCAGTATTTT. The J gene is TRBJ2-3, the V gene TRBV13; TRBD2 matches at 11 bases. CDR1 is PRHDT and CDR2 is FYEKMQ in the germline V gene (reference sequence). V lost 5 bases and J lost 2; bases outside the gene matches: 12. CDR3 length equals 18 residues.

The J gene is TRBJ1-1, the V gene TRBV9, with 8 positions matching TRBD1. With V trimmed by 3 bases and J by 6 bases, 7 bases remained unmatched. Germline CDR1 is SGDLS and CDR2 is YYNGEE. The CDR3 totals 14 residues. The CDR3 loop is CASSAGTGPPEAFF. The CDR3 coding sequence is TGTGCCAGCAGCGCCGGGACAGGCCCGCCTGAAGCTTTCTTT.

This clone was recorded only once. The chain uses TRBV9 and TRBJ2-3, with D tentatively TRBD2 (6 bases). The CDR3 length is 14 residues. The ends were cut back, 4 bases at V and 4 bases at J, with 13 bases in the middle. CDR1 and CDR2 from the germline V gene are SGDLS and YYNGEE. CDR3 region: CASSPVREPDTQYF. CDR3 bases: TGTGCCAGCAGCCCCGTCCGGGAGCCAGATACGCAGTATTTT.

The rearrangement joins TRBV2 to TRBJ2-3, with 13 nucleotides matching TRBD2. Germline V lookup: CDR1 SNHLY, CDR2 FYNNEI. This CDR3 spans 16 amino acids. V shed 1 base, J shed 6 bases, and the junction held 4 bases outside the gene matches. This chain's CDR3 is CASSEGTSGSWDTQYF. The CDR3 bases are TGTGCCAGCAGTGAAGGGACTAGCGGGAGTTGGGATACGCAGTATTTT.

In this sample, this clone turned up a few times. CDR3 amino acids: CASSLPGLIKTQYF. The CDR3 DNA reads TGTGCCAGCAGTTTACCGGGACTGATAAAGACCCAGTACTTC. The chain combines TRBV6-1 with TRBJ2-5; possibly TRBD2 for D (6 bases). V lost 5 bases to trimming and J lost 6 bases, with 16 bases between them. The CDR3 covers 14 residues. The germline CDR1 and CDR2 sequences are MNHNS and SASEGT.